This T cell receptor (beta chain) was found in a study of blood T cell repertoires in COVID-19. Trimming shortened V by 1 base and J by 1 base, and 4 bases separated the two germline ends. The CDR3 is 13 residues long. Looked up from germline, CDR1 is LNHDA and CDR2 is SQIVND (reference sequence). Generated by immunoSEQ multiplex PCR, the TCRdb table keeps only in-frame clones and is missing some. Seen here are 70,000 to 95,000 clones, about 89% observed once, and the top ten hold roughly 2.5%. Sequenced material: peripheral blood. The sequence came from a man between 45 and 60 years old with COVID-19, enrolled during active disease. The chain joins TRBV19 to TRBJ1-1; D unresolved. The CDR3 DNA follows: TGTGCCAGTAGTATAGTACAGAACACTGAAGCTTTCTTT. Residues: CASSIVQNTEAFF. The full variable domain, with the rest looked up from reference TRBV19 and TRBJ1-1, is DGGITQSPKYLFRKEGQNVTLSCEQNLNHDAMYWYRQDPGQGLRLIYYSQIVNDFQKGDIAEGYSVSREKKESFPLTVTSAQKNPTAFYLCASSIVQNTEAFFGQGTRLTVV.